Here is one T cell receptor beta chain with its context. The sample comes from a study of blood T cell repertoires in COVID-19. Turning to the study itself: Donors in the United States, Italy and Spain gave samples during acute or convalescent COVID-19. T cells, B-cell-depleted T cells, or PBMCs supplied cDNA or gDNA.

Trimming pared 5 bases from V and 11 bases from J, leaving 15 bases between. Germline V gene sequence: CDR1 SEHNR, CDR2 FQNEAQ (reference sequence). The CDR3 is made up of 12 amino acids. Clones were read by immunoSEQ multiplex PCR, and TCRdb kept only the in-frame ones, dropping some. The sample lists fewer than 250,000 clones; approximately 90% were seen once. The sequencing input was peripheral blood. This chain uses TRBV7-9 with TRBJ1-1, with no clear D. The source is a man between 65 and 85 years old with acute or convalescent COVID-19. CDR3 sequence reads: CASSPTSLRAFF. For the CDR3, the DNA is TGTGCCAGCAGCCCTACATCTCTGAGGGCTTTCTTT. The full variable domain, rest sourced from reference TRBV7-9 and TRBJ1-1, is DTGVSQNPRHKITKRGQNVTFRCDPISEHNRLYWYRQTLGQGPEFLTYFQNEAQLEKSRLLSDRFSAERPKGSFSTLEIQRTEQGDSAMYLCASSPTSLRAFFGQGTRLTVV.